This TCR beta chain came from a study of T cells in Graves' hyperthyroidism and ophthalmopathy. This clonotype was detected ten times or more. Its specificity is not known. Regarding the study as a whole: Most expanded thyroid clonotypes above 0.001 also appeared in blood.

Regions amplified from RNA transcripts were the TCR beta CDR3 regions. The TCR CDR3 was amplified in a first-round RT-PCR using the HTBI primer set. MiXCR was run by TCRdb on the multiplex PCR reads, yielding one entry per CDR3 protein. Of some 550,000 distinct CDR3 sequences in the sample, more than 20% are singletons; the top ten hold 26%. The CDR3 loop spans 15 amino acids. J was trimmed by 4 bases and V by 4 bases; bases with no gene match: 8. The V gene's germline CDR1 is MNHEY and CDR2 SVGEGT. Material for sequencing was blood. This sequence originates from a young man with Graves' hyperthyroidism. The chain combines TRBV6-2 or TRBV6-3 with TRBJ2-5; 8 bases fit TRBD2. The CDR3 DNA reads TGTGCCAGCAGTTGGGGACTAGTGCCCGGAGAGACCCAGTACTTC. As protein: CASSWGLVPGETQYF.